The rows below give T cell receptor beta chains drawn from one sample of a study of CD8+CD57+ T cells in acquired aplastic anemia. In TCRdb, the reads were re-called with MiXCR into one record per CDR3 protein. This sample yields 210,000 or so distinct CDR3 sequences, of which roughly 45% are seen a single time; nearly 20% belongs to the top ten. Sequenced material: sorted CD4+, CD8+, or CD8+CD57+ T cells (not recorded which) from PBMCs. Source of these receptors: a human donor with aplastic anemia. Both conserved end residues are part of each CDR3. Each record gives: V gene, J gene, CDR3 protein.

v_gene: TRBV30; j_gene: TRBJ1-2; CDR3aa: CAWRGRGRGGYTF
v_gene: TRBV10-3; j_gene: TRBJ2-2; CDR3aa: CAISASSTGELFF
v_gene: TRBV19; j_gene: TRBJ2-2; CDR3aa: CASKYTGELFF
v_gene: TRBV24-1; j_gene: TRBJ2-1; CDR3aa: CATSEMGSSYNEQFF
v_gene: TRBV11-2; j_gene: TRBJ2-7; CDR3aa: CASSLDEELWQYF
v_gene: TRBV2; j_gene: TRBJ2-7; CDR3aa: CASTRTLTYEQYF
v_gene: TRBV28; j_gene: TRBJ2-2; CDR3aa: CASSLYRSNTGELFF
v_gene: TRBV19; j_gene: TRBJ2-2; CDR3aa: CASNPPGSRYTGELFF
v_gene: TRBV5-1; j_gene: TRBJ1-2; CDR3aa: CASSLLVSGRPYGYTF
v_gene: TRBV24-1; j_gene: TRBJ2-5; CDR3aa: CASSDQSETQYF
v_gene: TRBV6-5; j_gene: TRBJ1-1; CDR3aa: CASIPPWGQANTEAFF
v_gene: TRBV5-1; j_gene: TRBJ1-1; CDR3aa: CASSGAGTANTEAFF
v_gene: TRBV24-1; j_gene: TRBJ2-1; CDR3aa: CATSDLKEQFF
v_gene: TRBV20-1; j_gene: TRBJ2-3; CDR3aa: CSARASPSGWYSTDTQYF
v_gene: TRBV10-3; j_gene: TRBJ1-1; CDR3aa: CAISGGRGPNTEAFF
v_gene: TRBV15; j_gene: TRBJ2-3; CDR3aa: CATSRDLAGADTQYF
v_gene: TRBV2; j_gene: TRBJ2-1; CDR3aa: CASSELGLAGGNEQFF
v_gene: TRBV12-3/TRBV12-4; j_gene: TRBJ1-5; CDR3aa: CASTQGGYSNQPQHF
v_gene: TRBV4-1; j_gene: TRBJ2-2; CDR3aa: CASSNIRGNTGELFF
v_gene: TRBV9; j_gene: TRBJ2-2; CDR3aa: CASSLSTSGVSTGELFF
v_gene: TRBV19; j_gene: TRBJ1-1; CDR3aa: CASARGDQNTEAFF
v_gene: TRBV29-1; j_gene: TRBJ2-1; CDR3aa: CSVEREGRGAFF
v_gene: TRBV2; j_gene: TRBJ2-5; CDR3aa: CASSDGIAGGQETQYF
v_gene: TRBV12-5; j_gene: TRBJ1-1; CDR3aa: CASGPGQGNTEAFF
v_gene: TRBV12-3/TRBV12-4; j_gene: TRBJ1-4; CDR3aa: CATGRVGTNEKLFF
v_gene: TRBV6-5; j_gene: TRBJ1-6; CDR3aa: CASSAGRTRGPLHF
v_gene: TRBV12-3/TRBV12-4; j_gene: TRBJ1-3; CDR3aa: CASSADRSSGNTIYF
v_gene: TRBV12-3/TRBV12-4; j_gene: TRBJ2-1; CDR3aa: CASRPTPAGGTYNEQFF
v_gene: TRBV12-3/TRBV12-4; j_gene: TRBJ2-5; CDR3aa: CASSLDQGGQPQYF
v_gene: TRBV2; j_gene: TRBJ1-1; CDR3aa: CASSVGGGTEAFF
v_gene: TRBV10-3; j_gene: TRBJ2-7; CDR3aa: CAISTTGSYEQYF
v_gene: TRBV11-2; j_gene: TRBJ2-1; CDR3aa: CASSLDPRGDEQFF
v_gene: TRBV7-9; j_gene: TRBJ2-1; CDR3aa: CASSLAGTYNEQFF
v_gene: TRBV6-1; j_gene: TRBJ2-7; CDR3aa: CASSEEWDPSFYEQYF
v_gene: TRBV5-1; j_gene: TRBJ2-2; CDR3aa: CASSESGQGGTGELFF
v_gene: TRBV20-1; j_gene: TRBJ1-1; CDR3aa: CSARVWGNTEAFF
v_gene: TRBV7-9; j_gene: TRBJ2-7; CDR3aa: CASSLSTYEQYF
v_gene: TRBV24-1; j_gene: TRBJ2-7; CDR3aa: CATSDPSGRDEQYF
v_gene: TRBV2; j_gene: TRBJ1-1; CDR3aa: CASSETFRGAFF
v_gene: TRBV12-3/TRBV12-4; j_gene: TRBJ2-5; CDR3aa: CASKMTRYQETQYF
v_gene: TRBV19; j_gene: TRBJ1-2; CDR3aa: CASSMGGGYTF
v_gene: TRBV7-3; j_gene: TRBJ2-7; CDR3aa: CASSPGPGGYEQYF
v_gene: TRBV7-2; j_gene: TRBJ1-1; CDR3aa: CASRQTGVLTEAFF
v_gene: TRBV2; j_gene: TRBJ1-5; CDR3aa: CASAQLFGNQPQHF
v_gene: TRBV6-5; j_gene: TRBJ2-7; CDR3aa: CASRSDRGNEQYF
v_gene: TRBV9; j_gene: TRBJ2-5; CDR3aa: CANSQWDSVQETQYF
v_gene: TRBV6-5; j_gene: TRBJ1-6; CDR3aa: CASSYSRVGVGSPLHF
v_gene: TRBV5-4; j_gene: TRBJ2-7; CDR3aa: CASSLDFGFNEQYF
v_gene: TRBV5-1; j_gene: TRBJ1-2; CDR3aa: CASSSGTGVTYGYTF
v_gene: TRBV7-6; j_gene: TRBJ1-5; CDR3aa: CASSPLAGNQPQHF
v_gene: TRBV2; j_gene: TRBJ2-5; CDR3aa: CASSWAMETQYF
v_gene: TRBV9; j_gene: TRBJ2-6; CDR3aa: CASSVGGSGANVLTF
v_gene: TRBV2; j_gene: TRBJ2-5; CDR3aa: CASLGGGVQETQYF